This TCR beta chain emerged from a study of cytomegalovirus exposure and HLA in healthy donors. The study's findings and limits: Fewer N-insertions than the approximately 700-donor mean were reportedly shown by an Asian-associated ancestry cluster in a later analysis. Most CMV-associated TCR beta chains appeared HLA-restricted in a later analysis. Later on, an analysis found that several of the most significant clusters appeared to be linked to common viral pathogens, which included parvovirus B19.

Vbeta (60) and Jbeta (13) primers were used in the PCR. Produced via immunoSEQ multiplex PCR; TCRdb's table is partial and in-frame only. The table lists roughly 73,000 clones, with roughly an eighth in the top ten. Healthy bone marrow donors made up the donor group. Points on this clone: Its target is not known. Because the CDR3 is missing its conserved closing phenylalanine or tryptophan, this is likely a read error. The DNA is omitted, as the CDR3 cannot be located on it reliably, and the CDR3 follows TCRdb's listing.

Germline CDR1 reads SGHDT; CDR2 reads YYEEEE. The CDR3 region is 14 residues in length, termini included. Sequenced input: PBMCs. The genes are TRBV5-6 and TRBJ2-7; the listed D gene, TRBD2, was not tested against the DNA. This sequence was found in a man aged 50 to 60 in good health and CMV-seropositive. This CDR3 is CASSRATGLAGRGI.